These 15 T cell receptor beta chains were all obtained from the same sample, sequenced in a study of graft-versus-host responses after intestinal transplantation. These receptors have no known antigen. Generated by immunoSEQ multiplex PCR, the TCRdb table keeps only in-frame clones and is missing some. The data contain some 110,000 clones, approximately 84% of them singletons. The sequences come from unstimulated CD4+ T cells sorted from spleen or lymph node cells, collected before intestinal transplant. The origin of the receptors is a human donor who received an intestinal transplant.

This sequence joins TRBV19 and TRBJ2-7; 11 bases are shared with TRBD2. Germline values: CDR1 LNHDA, CDR2 SQIVND (reference sequence). The CDR3 sequence is 17 residues long. V gave up 2 bases and J gave up 2 bases; unmatched junction bases: 8. CDR3 protein: CASSISLTSGGTYEQYF. CDR3 DNA sequence: TGTGCCAGTAGTATATCGTTAACTAGCGGGGGAACCTACGAGCAGTACTTC.

This sequence joins TRBV10-3 and TRBJ2-1; no clear D. CDR1 is ENHRY, CDR2 SYGVKD, per germline. The CDR3 is made up of 13 amino acids. Deletions cut 6 bases from V and 0 bases from J, with 6 bases between. The chain's CDR3 is CAIRPSSYNEQFF. Written as DNA, the CDR3 is TGTGCCATCAGGCCCAGCTCCTACAATGAGCAGTTCTTC.

The chain links TRBV6-5 to TRBJ1-2, with D unclear. The CDR3 covers 12 residues. The V and J ends lost 2 bases and 7 bases respectively, with 8 bases between them. Germline assignment: CDR1 MNHEY and CDR2 SVGAGI. CDR3 sequence: CASSYRAGGYTF. The CDR3 region has the DNA TGTGCCAGCAGTTACCGGGCAGGTGGCTACACCTTC.

The chain joins TRBV19 to TRBJ1-5; D possibly corresponds to TRBD1 (5 bases). The V end lost 4 bases, the J end lost 4 bases, and 14 bases lay between the germline ends. CDR1 and CDR2 from the germline V gene are LNHDA and SQIVND (reference sequence). The CDR3 has 15 amino acids. The CDR3 here is CASSSRAGQNQPQHF. In nucleotides, the CDR3 is TGTGCCAGTAGTAGCCGTGCGGGGCAAAATCAGCCCCAGCATTTT. Together with reference TRBV19 and TRBJ1-5, the CDR3 gives the full variable domain: DGGITQSPKYLFRKEGQNVTLSCEQNLNHDAMYWYRQDPGQGLRLIYYSQIVNDFQKGDIAEGYSVSREKKESFPLTVTSAQKNPTAFYLCASSSRAGQNQPQHFGDGTRLSIL.

CDR3 coding DNA: TGTGCCAGCAGGGGGGGGAATACAGGGGACAGCAATCAGCCCCAGCATTTT. Its translation: CASRGGNTGDSNQPQHF. V usage is TRBV2 and J usage is TRBJ1-5, with 7 positions matching TRBD1. J was trimmed by 1 base and V by 6 bases; bases with no gene match: 12. CDR3 length equals 17 residues. Germline CDR1 reads SNHLY; CDR2 reads FYNNEI.

The CDR3 DNA reads as TGTGCCAGCAGTTACGCCGGGACTAGCGGGAGCAATGAGCAGTTCTTC. Its protein product is CASSYAGTSGSNEQFF. This chain links TRBV6-6 with TRBJ2-1; TRBD2 aligns across 14 bases. Germline lookup yields CDR1 MNHNY and CDR2 SVGAGI (reference sequence). This CDR3 is 16 amino acids long. V gave up 2 bases and J gave up 6 bases; unmatched junction bases: 3.

V gene TRBV5-1 combines with J gene TRBJ2-7; weak D call: TRBD2 (6 bases). The germline V gene encodes CDR1 SGHRS and CDR2 YFSETQ. The CDR3 is 14 residues long. The V gene lost 1 base and the J gene lost 7 bases, with 15 bases spanning the gap. CDR3 sequence: CASSLSAGPGEQYF. The CDR3 region has the DNA TGCGCCAGCAGCTTGAGTGCGGGGCCTGGTGAGCAGTACTTC.

V usage is TRBV6-6 and J usage is TRBJ2-7, with D possibly called TRBD1 or TRBD2 (5 bases each). Looked up from germline, CDR1 is MNHNY and CDR2 is SVGAGI (reference sequence). The CDR3 loop spans 14 amino acids. Trimming shortened V by 2 bases and J by 5 bases, and 13 bases separated the two germline ends. This CDR3 is CASSYRPGRNEQYF. CDR3 DNA: TGTGCCAGCAGTTACCGTCCAGGGAGAAACGAGCAGTACTTC.

The chain has TRBV6-1 and TRBJ2-5; 12 bases are a match to TRBD2. Germline assignment: CDR1 MNHNS and CDR2 SASEGT. The ends lost 2 bases at V and 4 bases at J; junction bases unmatched: 2. The CDR3 runs 15 residues. In DNA, the CDR3 is TGTGCCAGCAGTGAACTAGCGGGGGGGCCAGAGACCCAGTACTTC. Its protein product is CASSELAGGPETQYF.

This sequence joins TRBV6-5 and TRBJ2-7, with 9 bases aligning to TRBD1. The CDR3 runs 15 residues. From germline, CDR1 is MNHEY and CDR2 SVGAGI. V was clipped by 7 bases and J by 1 base; unmatched bases: 8. CDR3 sequence reads: CASMGTGRGSYEQYF. In DNA form, the CDR3 reads TGTGCCAGCATGGGGACAGGGCGTGGGTCCTACGAGCAGTACTTC.

The chain recombines TRBV5-1 with TRBJ1-4, with D perhaps TRBD1 (6 bases). Germline-derived CDR1 and CDR2 are SGHRS and YFSETQ. The CDR3 is 18 residues long. V was trimmed by 4 bases and J by 1 base, leaving 20 bases between them. The DNA of the CDR3 is TGCGCCAGCAGCGTTTACCCGAGGGGCAGGGGAACTAATGAAAAACTGTTTTTT. Translated: CASSVYPRGRGTNEKLFF.

This clone was observed a single time. The genes are TRBV10-3 and TRBJ1-2; 10 nucleotides line up with TRBD1. The CDR3 contains 14 residues. With 5 bases clipped from V and 6 bases from J, the junction kept 6 bases outside the gene matches. The germline CDR1 and CDR2 sequences are ENHRY and SYGVKD. The CDR3 nucleotides read TGTGCCATCAGTAGGGACAGGGGAGGAAATGGCTACACCTTC. This codes for CAISRDRGGNGYTF.

The rearrangement uses TRBV6-1 and TRBJ2-4; 7 bases align to TRBD1. The CDR3 contains 15 residues. V shed 3 bases and J 10 bases; nucleotides not matched to a gene: 12. Germline V gene data show CDR1 as MNHNS and CDR2 as SASEGT. The CDR3 DNA reads TGTGCCAGCAGTGAGTGGGACAGTCCTTACGCGATTCAGTACTTC. Encoded protein: CASSEWDSPYAIQYF.

The chain couples TRBV6-1 to TRBJ2-3; 7 bases match TRBD2. J lost 5 bases, V lost 6 bases, and 2 bases had no gene match. The CDR3 loop spans 12 amino acids. CDR1 is MNHNS, CDR2 SASEGT, per germline. CDR3 DNA sequence: TGTGCCAGCAGCGGACTAGTAGATACGCAGTATTTT. This encodes CASSGLVDTQYF.

About this clone itself: This likely comes from a read error, as the CDR3 has no conserved phenylalanine or tryptophan at its end. The DNA is omitted, as the CDR3 cannot be located on it reliably, and the CDR3 follows TCRdb's listing. V usage is TRBV6-5 and J usage is TRBJ1-2. The CDR3 is made up of 13 amino acids, end residues included. CDR1 MNHEY and CDR2 SVGAGI come from the germline V gene. CDR3 amino acids: CASSEARGTGLSL.